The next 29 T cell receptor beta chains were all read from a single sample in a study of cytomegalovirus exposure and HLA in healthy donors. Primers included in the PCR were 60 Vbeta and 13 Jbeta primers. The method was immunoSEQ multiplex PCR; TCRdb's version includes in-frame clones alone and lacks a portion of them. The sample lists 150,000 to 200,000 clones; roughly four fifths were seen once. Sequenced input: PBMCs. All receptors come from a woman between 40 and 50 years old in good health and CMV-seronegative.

The CDR3 region is CASTPPTTGSYEQYF. Here the CDR3 DNA reads TGCGCCAGCACCCCACCCACGACGGGCTCCTACGAGCAGTACTTC. V gene TRBV5-1 combines with J gene TRBJ2-7, with unresolved D. The CDR3 runs 15 residues. Trimming took off 6 bases at V and 0 bases at J, with 16 bases between the two ends. Germline V lookup: CDR1 SGHRS, CDR2 YFSETQ. Drawing the rest from reference TRBV5-1 and TRBJ2-7, the complete variable domain is KAGVTQTPRYLIKTRGQQVTLSCSPISGHRSVSWYQQTPGQGLQFLFEYFSETQRNKGNFPGRFSGRQFSNSRSEMNVSTLELGDSALYLCASTPPTTGSYEQYFGPGTRLTVT.

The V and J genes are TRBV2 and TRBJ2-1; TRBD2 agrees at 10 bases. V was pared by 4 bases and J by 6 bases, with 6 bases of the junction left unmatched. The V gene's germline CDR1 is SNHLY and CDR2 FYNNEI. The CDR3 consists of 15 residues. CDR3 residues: CASSALTSGTNEQFF. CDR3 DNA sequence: TGTGCCAGCAGTGCTCTCACTAGCGGGACCAATGAGCAGTTCTTC.

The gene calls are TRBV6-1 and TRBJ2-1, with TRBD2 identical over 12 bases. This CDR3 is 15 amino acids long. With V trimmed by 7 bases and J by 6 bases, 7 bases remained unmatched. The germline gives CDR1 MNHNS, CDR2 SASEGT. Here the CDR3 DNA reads TGTGCCAGCATCCCGACTAGCGGGAGTAGCAATGAGCAGTTCTTC. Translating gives CASIPTSGSSNEQFF.

The CDR3 is CASSLGLTSGPTDTQYF. The CDR3 DNA sequence: TGTGCCAGCAGCTTGGGTCTTACTAGCGGTCCTACAGATACGCAGTATTTT. The rearrangement joins TRBV7-6 to TRBJ2-3; 8 nucleotides line up with TRBD2. Germline CDR1 and CDR2: SGHVS and FNYEAQ. Trimming took 3 bases from V and 3 from J; bases not matched to a gene: 11. This CDR3 is built from 17 residues.

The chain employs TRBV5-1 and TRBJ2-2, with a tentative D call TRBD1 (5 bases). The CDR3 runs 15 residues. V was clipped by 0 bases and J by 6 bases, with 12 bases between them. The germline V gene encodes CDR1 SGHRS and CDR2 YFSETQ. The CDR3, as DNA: TGCGCCAGCAGCTTGGCAGGGATACAGTCCGGGGAGCTGTTTTTT. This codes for CASSLAGIQSGELFF.

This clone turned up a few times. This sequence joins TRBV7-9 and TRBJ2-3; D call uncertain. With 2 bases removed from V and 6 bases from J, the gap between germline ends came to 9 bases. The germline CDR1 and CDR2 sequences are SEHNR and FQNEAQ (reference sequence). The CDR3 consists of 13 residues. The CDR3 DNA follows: TGTGCCAGCAGCTTACTCGCGTCCGATACGCAGTATTTT. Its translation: CASSLLASDTQYF.

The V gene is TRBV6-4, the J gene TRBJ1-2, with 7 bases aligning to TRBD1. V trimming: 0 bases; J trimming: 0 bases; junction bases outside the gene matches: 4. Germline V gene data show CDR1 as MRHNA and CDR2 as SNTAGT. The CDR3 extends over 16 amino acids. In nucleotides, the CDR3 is TGTGCCAGCAGTGACTCATCAGGGGGGCCTAACTATGGCTACACCTTC. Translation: CASSDSSGGPNYGYTF.

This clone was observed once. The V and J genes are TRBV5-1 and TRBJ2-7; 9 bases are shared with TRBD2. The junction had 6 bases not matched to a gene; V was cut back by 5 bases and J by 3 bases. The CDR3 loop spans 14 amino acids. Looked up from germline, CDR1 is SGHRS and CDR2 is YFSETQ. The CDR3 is CASSVAGDIYEQYF. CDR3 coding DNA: TGCGCCAGCAGTGTAGCGGGAGACATCTACGAGCAGTACTTC.

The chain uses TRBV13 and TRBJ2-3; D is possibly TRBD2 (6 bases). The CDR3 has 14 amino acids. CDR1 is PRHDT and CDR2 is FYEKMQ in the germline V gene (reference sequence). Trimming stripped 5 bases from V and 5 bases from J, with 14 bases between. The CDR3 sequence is CASSTGGPGDTQYF. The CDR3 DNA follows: TGTGCCAGCAGCACCGGAGGGCCAGGAGATACGCAGTATTTT.

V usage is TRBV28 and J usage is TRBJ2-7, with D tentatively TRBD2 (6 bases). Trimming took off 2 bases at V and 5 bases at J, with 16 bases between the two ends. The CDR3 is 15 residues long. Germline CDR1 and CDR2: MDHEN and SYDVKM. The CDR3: CASSLRRDQAHEQYF. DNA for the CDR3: TGTGCCAGCAGTTTAAGGCGGGATCAGGCCCACGAGCAGTACTTC.

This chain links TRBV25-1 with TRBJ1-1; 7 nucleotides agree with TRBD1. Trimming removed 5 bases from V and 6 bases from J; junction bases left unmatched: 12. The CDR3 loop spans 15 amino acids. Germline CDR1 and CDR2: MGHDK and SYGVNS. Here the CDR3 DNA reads TGTGCCAGCAGTCCGGGACAGCCCGGGAGGGCTGAAGCTTTCTTT. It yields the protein CASSPGQPGRAEAFF.

CDR3 in DNA: TGTGCCAGCAAAAGGGGGTCGGGAAATTCACCCCTCCACTTT. Translation gives CASKRGSGNSPLHF. V and J are TRBV6-5 and TRBJ1-6, with D maybe TRBD1 (6 bases). The CDR3 totals 14 residues. The germline V gene has CDR1 MNHEY and CDR2 SVGAGI. V dropped 7 bases and J dropped 7 bases, with 14 bases sitting between them.

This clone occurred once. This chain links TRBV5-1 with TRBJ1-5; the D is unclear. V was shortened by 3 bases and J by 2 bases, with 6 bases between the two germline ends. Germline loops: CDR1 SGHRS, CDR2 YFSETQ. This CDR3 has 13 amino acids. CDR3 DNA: TGCGCCAGCAGCTACGGGGGCAATCAGCCCCAGCATTTT. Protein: CASSYGGNQPQHF.

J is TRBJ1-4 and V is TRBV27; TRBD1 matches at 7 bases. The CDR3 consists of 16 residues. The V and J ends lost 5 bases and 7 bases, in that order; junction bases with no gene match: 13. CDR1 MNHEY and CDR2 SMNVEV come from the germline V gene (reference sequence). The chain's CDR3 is CASSPALNRGGEKLFF. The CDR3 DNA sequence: TGTGCCAGCAGTCCCGCCCTTAACAGGGGTGGTGAAAAACTGTTTTTT.

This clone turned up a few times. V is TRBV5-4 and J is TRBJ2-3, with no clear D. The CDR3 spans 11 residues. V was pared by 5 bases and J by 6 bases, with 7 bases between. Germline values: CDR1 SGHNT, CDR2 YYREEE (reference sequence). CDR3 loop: CASRRADTQYF. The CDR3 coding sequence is TGTGCCAGCAGACGAGCGGATACGCAGTATTTT.

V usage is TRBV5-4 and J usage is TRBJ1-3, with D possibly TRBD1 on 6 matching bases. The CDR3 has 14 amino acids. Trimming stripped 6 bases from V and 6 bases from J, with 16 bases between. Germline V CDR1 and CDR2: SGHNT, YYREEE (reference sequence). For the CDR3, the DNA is TGTGCCAGCACCGACAACACAGGGTTAAACACCATATATTTT. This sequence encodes CASTDNTGLNTIYF.

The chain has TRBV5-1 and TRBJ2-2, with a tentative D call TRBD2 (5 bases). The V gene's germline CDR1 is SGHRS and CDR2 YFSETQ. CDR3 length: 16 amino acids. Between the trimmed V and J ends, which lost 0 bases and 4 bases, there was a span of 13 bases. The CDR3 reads CASSLEGRLPTGELFF. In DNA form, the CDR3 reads TGCGCCAGCAGCTTGGAAGGGAGACTACCCACCGGGGAGCTGTTTTTT. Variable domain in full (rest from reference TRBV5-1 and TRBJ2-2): KAGVTQTPRYLIKTRGQQVTLSCSPISGHRSVSWYQQTPGQGLQFLFEYFSETQRNKGNFPGRFSGRQFSNSRSEMNVSTLELGDSALYLCASSLEGRLPTGELFFGEGSRLTVL.

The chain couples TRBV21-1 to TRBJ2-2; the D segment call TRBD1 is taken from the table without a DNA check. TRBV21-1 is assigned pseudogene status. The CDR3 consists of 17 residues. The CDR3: CASSNSPGQGPAGELFF. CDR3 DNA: TGTGCCAGCAGCAACTCACCGGGACAGGGGCCCGCCGGGGAGCTGTTTTTT.

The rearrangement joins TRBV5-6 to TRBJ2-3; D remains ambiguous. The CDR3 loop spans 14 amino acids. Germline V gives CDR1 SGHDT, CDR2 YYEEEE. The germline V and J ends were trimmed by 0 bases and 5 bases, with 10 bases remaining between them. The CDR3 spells CASSLDLVGDTQYF. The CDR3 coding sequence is TGTGCCAGCAGCTTGGATTTAGTTGGAGATACGCAGTATTTT.

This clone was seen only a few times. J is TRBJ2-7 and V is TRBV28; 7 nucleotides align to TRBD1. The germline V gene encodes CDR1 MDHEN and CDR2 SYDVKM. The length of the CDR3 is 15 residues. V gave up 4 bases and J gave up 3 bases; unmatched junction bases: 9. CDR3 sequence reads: CASSWETGSIYEQYF. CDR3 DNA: TGTGCCAGCAGTTGGGAGACAGGGAGCATCTACGAGCAGTACTTC.

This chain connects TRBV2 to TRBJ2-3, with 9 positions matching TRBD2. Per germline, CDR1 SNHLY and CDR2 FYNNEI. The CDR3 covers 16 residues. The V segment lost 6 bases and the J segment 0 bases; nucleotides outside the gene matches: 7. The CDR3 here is CASSLLAGLSTDTQYF. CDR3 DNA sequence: TGTGCCAGCAGCCTACTAGCGGGCCTTAGCACAGATACGCAGTATTTT.

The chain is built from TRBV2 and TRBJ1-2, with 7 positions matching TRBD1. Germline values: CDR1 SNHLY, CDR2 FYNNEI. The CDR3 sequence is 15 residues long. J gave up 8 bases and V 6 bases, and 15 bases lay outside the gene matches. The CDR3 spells CASSASSTGLEGYTF. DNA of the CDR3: TGTGCCAGCAGCGCTTCTTCGACAGGGCTAGAGGGCTACACCTTC.

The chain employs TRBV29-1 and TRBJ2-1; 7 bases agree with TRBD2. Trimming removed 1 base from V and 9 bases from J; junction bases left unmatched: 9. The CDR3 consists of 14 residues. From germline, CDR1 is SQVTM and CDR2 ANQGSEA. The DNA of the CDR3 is TGCAGCGTTGAAGTCGGACTAGAATGGGGTGAGCAGTTCTTC. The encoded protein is CSVEVGLEWGEQFF.

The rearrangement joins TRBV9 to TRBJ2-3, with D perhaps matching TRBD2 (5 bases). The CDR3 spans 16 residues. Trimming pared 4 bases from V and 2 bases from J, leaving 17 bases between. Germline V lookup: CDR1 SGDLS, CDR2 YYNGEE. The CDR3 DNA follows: TGTGCCAGCAGCTTAGGACTCTCGACTCTCACAGATACGCAGTATTTT. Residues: CASSLGLSTLTDTQYF.

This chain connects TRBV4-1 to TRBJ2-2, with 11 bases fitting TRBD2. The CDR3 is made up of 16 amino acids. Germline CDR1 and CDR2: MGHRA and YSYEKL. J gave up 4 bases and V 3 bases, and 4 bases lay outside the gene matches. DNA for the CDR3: TGCGCCAGCAGCCACGTAGCGGGAGGGGGCACCGGGGAGCTGTTTTTT. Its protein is CASSHVAGGGTGELFF.

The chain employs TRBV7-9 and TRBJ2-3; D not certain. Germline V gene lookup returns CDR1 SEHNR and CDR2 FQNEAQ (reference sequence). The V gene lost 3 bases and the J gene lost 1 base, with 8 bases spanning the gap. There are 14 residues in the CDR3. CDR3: CASSFGQGTDTQYF. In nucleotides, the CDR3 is TGTGCCAGCAGCTTTGGGCAGGGCACAGATACGCAGTATTTT.

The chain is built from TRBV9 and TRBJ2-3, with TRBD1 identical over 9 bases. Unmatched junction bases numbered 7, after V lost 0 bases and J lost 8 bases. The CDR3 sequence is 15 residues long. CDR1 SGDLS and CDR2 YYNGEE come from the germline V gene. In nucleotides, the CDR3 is TGTGCCAGCAGCGTAGGGGGACAGGGCTTAGGTACGCAGTATTTT. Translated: CASSVGGQGLGTQYF.

The CDR3 sequence is CASSSGQAANEKLFF. The CDR3 region has the DNA TGTGCCAGCAGCTCTGGACAGGCAGCTAATGAAAAACTGTTTTTT. V usage is TRBV11-3 and J usage is TRBJ1-4, with 7 bases that match TRBD1. The germline CDR1 and CDR2 sequences are SGHNT and YENEEA. The J segment lost 3 bases and the V segment lost 4 bases, leaving 5 bases of the junction unmatched. This CDR3 has 15 residues.

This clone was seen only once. The CDR3 protein is CATSRERTVKGYTF. For the CDR3, the DNA is TGTGCCACCAGCAGAGAGCGGACAGTTAAAGGCTACACCTTC. V usage is TRBV15 and J usage is TRBJ1-2; a weak D match, TRBD1 (6 bases). Trimming pared 0 bases from V and 8 bases from J, leaving 13 bases between. CDR1 and CDR2 from the germline V gene are LNHNV and YYDKDF (reference sequence). The CDR3 sequence is 14 residues long.